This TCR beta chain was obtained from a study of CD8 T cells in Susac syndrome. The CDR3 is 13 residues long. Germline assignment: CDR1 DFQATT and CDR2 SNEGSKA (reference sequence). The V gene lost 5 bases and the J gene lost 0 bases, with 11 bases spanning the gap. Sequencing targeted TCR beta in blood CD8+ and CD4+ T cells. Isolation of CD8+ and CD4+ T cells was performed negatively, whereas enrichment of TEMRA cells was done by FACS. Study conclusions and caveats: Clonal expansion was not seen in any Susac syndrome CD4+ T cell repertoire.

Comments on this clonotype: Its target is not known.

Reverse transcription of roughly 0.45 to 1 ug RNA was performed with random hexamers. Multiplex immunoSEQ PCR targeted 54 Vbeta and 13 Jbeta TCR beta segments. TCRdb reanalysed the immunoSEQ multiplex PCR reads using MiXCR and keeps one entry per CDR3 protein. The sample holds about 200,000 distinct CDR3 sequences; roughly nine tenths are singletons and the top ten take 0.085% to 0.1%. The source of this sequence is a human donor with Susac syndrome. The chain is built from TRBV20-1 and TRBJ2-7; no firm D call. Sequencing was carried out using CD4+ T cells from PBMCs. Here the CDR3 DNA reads TGCAGTGCTTTAAAGTCGGGCTCCTACGAGCAGTACTTC. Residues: CSALKSGSYEQYF.